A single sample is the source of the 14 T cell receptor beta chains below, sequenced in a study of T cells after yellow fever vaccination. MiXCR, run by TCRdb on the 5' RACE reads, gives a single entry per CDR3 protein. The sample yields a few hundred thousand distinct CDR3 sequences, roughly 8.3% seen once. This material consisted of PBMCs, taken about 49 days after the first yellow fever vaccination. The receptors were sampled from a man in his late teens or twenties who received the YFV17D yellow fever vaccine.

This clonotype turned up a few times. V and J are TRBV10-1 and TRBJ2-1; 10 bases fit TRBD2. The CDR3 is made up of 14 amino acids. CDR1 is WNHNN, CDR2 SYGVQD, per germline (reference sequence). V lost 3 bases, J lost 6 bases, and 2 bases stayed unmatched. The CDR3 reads CASSESGGANEQFF. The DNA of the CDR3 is TGCGCCAGCAGTGAAAGCGGGGGGGCCAATGAGCAGTTCTTC.

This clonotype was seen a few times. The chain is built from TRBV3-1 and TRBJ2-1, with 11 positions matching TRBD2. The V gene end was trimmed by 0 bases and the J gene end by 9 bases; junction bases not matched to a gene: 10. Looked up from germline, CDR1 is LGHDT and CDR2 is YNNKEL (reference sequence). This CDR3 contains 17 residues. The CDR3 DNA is TGTGCCAGCAGCCAAGATCCCCTTGTAGCGGGGGGGGGTGAGCAGTTCTTC. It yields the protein CASSQDPLVAGGGEQFF.

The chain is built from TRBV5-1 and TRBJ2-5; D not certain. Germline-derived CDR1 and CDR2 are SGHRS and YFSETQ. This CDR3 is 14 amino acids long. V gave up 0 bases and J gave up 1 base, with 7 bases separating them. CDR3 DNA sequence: TGCGCCAGCAGCTTGGTGCGGATCCAAGAGACCCAGTACTTC. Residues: CASSLVRIQETQYF.

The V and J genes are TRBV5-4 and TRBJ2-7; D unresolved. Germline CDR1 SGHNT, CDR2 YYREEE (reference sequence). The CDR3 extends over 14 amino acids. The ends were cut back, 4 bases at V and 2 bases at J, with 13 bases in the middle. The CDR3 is CASSVSGVTYEQYF. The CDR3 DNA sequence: TGTGCCAGCAGCGTATCAGGAGTTACCTACGAGCAGTACTTC.

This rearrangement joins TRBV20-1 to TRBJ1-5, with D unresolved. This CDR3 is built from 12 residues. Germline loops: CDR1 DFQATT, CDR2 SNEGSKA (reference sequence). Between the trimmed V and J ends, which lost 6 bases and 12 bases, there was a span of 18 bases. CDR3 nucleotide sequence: TGCAGTGCCCGAGACGATTCATACTACCAGCATTTT. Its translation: CSARDDSYYQHF.

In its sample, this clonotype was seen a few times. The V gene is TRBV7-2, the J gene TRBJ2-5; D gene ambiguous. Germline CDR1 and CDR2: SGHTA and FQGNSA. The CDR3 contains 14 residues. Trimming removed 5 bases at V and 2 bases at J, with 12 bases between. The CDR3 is CASSARLVQETQYF. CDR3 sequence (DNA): TGTGCCAGCAGCGCCCGGTTAGTGCAAGAGACCCAGTACTTC.

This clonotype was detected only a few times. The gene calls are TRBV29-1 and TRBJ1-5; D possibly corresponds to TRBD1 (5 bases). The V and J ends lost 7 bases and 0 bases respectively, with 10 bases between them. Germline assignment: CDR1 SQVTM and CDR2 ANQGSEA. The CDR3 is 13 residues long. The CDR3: CSAGGSSNQPQHF. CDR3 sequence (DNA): TGCAGCGCGGGGGGTAGTAGCAATCAGCCCCAGCATTTT.

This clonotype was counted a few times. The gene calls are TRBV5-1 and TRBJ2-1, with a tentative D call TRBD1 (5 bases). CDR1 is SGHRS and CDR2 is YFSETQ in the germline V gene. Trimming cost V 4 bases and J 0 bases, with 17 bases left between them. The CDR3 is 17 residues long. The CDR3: CASSVQQGLRSYNEQFF. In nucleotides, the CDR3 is TGCGCCAGCAGCGTCCAGCAGGGCCTTCGCTCCTACAATGAGCAGTTCTTC. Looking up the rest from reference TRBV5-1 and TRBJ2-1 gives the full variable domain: KAGVTQTPRYLIKTRGQQVTLSCSPISGHRSVSWYQQTPGQGLQFLFEYFSETQRNKGNFPGRFSGRQFSNSRSEMNVSTLELGDSALYLCASSVQQGLRSYNEQFFGPGTRLTVL.

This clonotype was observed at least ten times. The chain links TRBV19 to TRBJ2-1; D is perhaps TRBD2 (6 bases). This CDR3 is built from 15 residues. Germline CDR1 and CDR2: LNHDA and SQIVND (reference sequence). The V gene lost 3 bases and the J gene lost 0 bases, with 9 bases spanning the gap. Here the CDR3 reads CASSMRGSSYNEQFF. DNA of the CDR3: TGTGCCAGTAGTATGCGGGGTAGCTCCTACAATGAGCAGTTCTTC.

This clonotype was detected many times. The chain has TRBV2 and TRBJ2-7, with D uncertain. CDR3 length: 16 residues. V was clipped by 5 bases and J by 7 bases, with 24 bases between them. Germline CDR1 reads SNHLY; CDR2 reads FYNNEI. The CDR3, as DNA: TGTGCCAGCAGTAGATCCCGCCAGGCCGGGTGGTTGGAGCAGTACTTC. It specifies CASSRSRQAGWLEQYF.

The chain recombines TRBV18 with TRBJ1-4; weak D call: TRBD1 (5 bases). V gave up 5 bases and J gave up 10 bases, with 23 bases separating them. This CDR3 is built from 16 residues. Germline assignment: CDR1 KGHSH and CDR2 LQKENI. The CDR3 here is CASSLERSDSFGKLFF. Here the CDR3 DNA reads TGTGCCAGCTCATTGGAAAGGAGTGACAGTTTTGGAAAACTGTTTTTT.

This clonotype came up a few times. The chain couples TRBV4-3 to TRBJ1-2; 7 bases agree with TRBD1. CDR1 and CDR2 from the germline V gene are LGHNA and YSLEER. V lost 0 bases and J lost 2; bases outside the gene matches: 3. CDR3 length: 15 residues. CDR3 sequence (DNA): TGCGCCAGCAGCCAAGATGGGACAGTCAACTATGGCTACACCTTC. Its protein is CASSQDGTVNYGYTF.

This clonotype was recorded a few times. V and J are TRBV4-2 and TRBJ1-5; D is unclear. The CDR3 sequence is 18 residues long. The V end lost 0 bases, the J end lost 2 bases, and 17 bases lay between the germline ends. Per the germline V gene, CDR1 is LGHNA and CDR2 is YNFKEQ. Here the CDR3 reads CASSQDLRGRDGNQPQHF. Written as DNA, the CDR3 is TGTGCCAGCAGCCAAGATCTGCGAGGGAGGGATGGCAATCAGCCCCAGCATTTT.

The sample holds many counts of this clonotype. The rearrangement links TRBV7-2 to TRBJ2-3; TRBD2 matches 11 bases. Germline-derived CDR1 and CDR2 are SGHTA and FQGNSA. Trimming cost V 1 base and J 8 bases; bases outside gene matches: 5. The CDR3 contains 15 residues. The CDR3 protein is CASSLELAGVGTQYF. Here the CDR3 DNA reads TGTGCCAGCAGCTTAGAACTAGCGGGGGTGGGTACGCAGTATTTT.